The rows below give T cell receptor beta chains drawn from one sample of a study of shared clonotypes between healthy human individuals. Assay used: immunoSEQ multiplex PCR; TCRdb lists only in-frame clones, some missing. Of roughly 2,500,000 clones listed, 80% to 95% are singletons. Sequencing was done on a sample of naive CD4+ T cells from PBMCs. The receptors derive from a man aged 18 to 35 in good health. Some clones in this sample may be carry-over from other donors' samples. CDR3s leave out the opening cysteine and the closing phenylalanine or tryptophan. Each record gives: J gene, V gene, CDR3 protein.

j_call: TRBJ1-1
v_call: TRBV11-3
cdr3_aa: ASSLRSGDTEAF

j_call: TRBJ2-7
v_call: TRBV5-1
cdr3_aa: ASTNSGAGEGEQY

j_call: TRBJ2-3
v_call: TRBV5-4
cdr3_aa: ASSLRTSGSTDTQY

j_call: TRBJ2-5
v_call: TRBV28
cdr3_aa: ASSLAGTAGETQY

j_call: TRBJ2-7
v_call: TRBV6-6
cdr3_aa: ASSYSTGIYEQY

j_call: TRBJ2-2
v_call: TRBV7-9
cdr3_aa: ASSLGWRTRDTGELF

j_call: TRBJ2-1
v_call: TRBV9
cdr3_aa: ASSVRSSGEQF

j_call: TRBJ1-2
v_call: TRBV4-2
cdr3_aa: ASSNRTGYGYT

j_call: TRBJ2-3
v_call: TRBV15
cdr3_aa: ATSKQTLASTDTQY

j_call: TRBJ2-2
v_call: TRBV19
cdr3_aa: ASSIHYTGELF

j_call: TRBJ1-1
v_call: TRBV28
cdr3_aa: ASSFRIRLGTEAF

j_call: TRBJ2-5
v_call: TRBV5-1
cdr3_aa: ASSLTGYRETQY

j_call: TRBJ2-1
v_call: TRBV6-4
cdr3_aa: ASSPSGTIPPKF

j_call: TRBJ2-3
v_call: TRBV18
cdr3_aa: ASSPEGGTDTQY

j_call: TRBJ2-3
v_call: TRBV5-1
cdr3_aa: ASSDRGDTQY

j_call: TRBJ2-7
v_call: TRBV9
cdr3_aa: ASSRQGSTHEQY

j_call: TRBJ1-5
v_call: TRBV27
cdr3_aa: ASTIRDTYNQPQH

j_call: TRBJ1-2
v_call: TRBV28
cdr3_aa: ASSLLPGGGYT

j_call: TRBJ1-5
v_call: TRBV5-1
cdr3_aa: ASSAGTANQPQH

j_call: TRBJ2-1
v_call: TRBV7-2
cdr3_aa: ASSFPRGNIYNEQF

j_call: -
v_call: TRBV30
cdr3_aa: AWSVLADEQY

j_call: TRBJ2-2
v_call: TRBV27
cdr3_aa: ASNPRGRSPENTGELF

j_call: TRBJ1-2
v_call: TRBV7-3
cdr3_aa: ASRKRDSYGYT

j_call: TRBJ1-2
v_call: TRBV6-4
cdr3_aa: ASSDSQWNLYGYT

j_call: TRBJ2-3
v_call: TRBV18
cdr3_aa: ASSPDFTDTQY